These 3 T cell receptor beta chains share one sample of origin, sequenced in a study of blood T cell repertoires in COVID-19. Measured with immunoSEQ multiplex PCR; TCRdb has only the in-frame clones, and not every one. The sample lists approximately 200,000 clones, 70% to 90% seen once, with about 4% in the top ten. The sample consisted of PBMCs or T cells enriched from blood (not recorded which). The source of these receptors is a woman aged 25 to 45 who had been exposed to COVID-19.

This clone showed up just a few times. The genes are TRBV4-1 and TRBJ2-3; 10 positions agree with TRBD2. Losses at the gene ends were 3 bases for V and 5 bases for J; bases not matched to a gene: 8. CDR3 length equals 16 residues. Germline CDR1 and CDR2: MGHRA and YSYEKL. CDR3 residues: CASSQESGGARDTQYF. The CDR3 DNA sequence: TGCGCCAGCAGCCAGGAAAGCGGGGGGGCTAGAGATACGCAGTATTTT.

The gene calls are TRBV2 and TRBJ1-5, with 7 bases that match TRBD1. The CDR3 runs to 17 residues. Per germline, CDR1 SNHLY and CDR2 FYNNEI. V lost 4 bases and J lost 4; bases outside the gene matches: 13. The CDR3 here is CASSGHRGGPSNQPQHF. The CDR3 nucleotides read TGTGCCAGCAGTGGACACAGGGGCGGGCCCTCGAATCAGCCCCAGCATTTT. The whole variable domain, filled in from reference TRBV2 and TRBJ1-5, reads EPEVTQTPSHQVTQMGQEVILRCVPISNHLYFYWYRQILGQKVEFLVSFYNNEISEKSEIFDDQFSVERPDGSNFTLKIRSTKLEDSAMYFCASSGHRGGPSNQPQHFGDGTRLSIL.

There are a few counts of this clone. This sequence joins TRBV7-2 and TRBJ1-4, with TRBD1 matching 9 bases. The V and J ends lost 4 bases and 7 bases, in that order; junction bases with no gene match: 4. Germline values: CDR1 SGHTA, CDR2 FQGNSA. The CDR3 extends over 14 amino acids. The CDR3 region is CASSSDRGAEKLFF. The CDR3 nucleotides are TGTGCCAGCAGCTCAGACAGGGGGGCTGAAAAACTGTTTTTT.